This T cell receptor beta chain was sequenced for a study of shared clonotypes between healthy human individuals. Sequencing used immunoSEQ multiplex PCR; TCRdb keeps in-frame clones, though not all of them. The table has hundreds of thousands of clones, more than 70% seen once. The germline gives CDR1 PRHDT, CDR2 FYEKMQ (reference sequence). The CDR3 length is 13 residues. V lost 1 base, J lost 9 bases, and 13 bases lay in between. Study results and caveats: Sharing of clonotypes among donors was expected to vary with sequencing depth.

Remarks on this clone: Its target is not known.

The source of this sequence is a middle-aged woman in good health. Some clones in this sample may be carry-over from other donors' samples. The chain couples TRBV13 to TRBJ2-7; D perhaps matches TRBD2 (5 bases). Sequencing used PBMCs. CDR3 DNA sequence: TGTGCCAGCAGCTTAGCGGGATCCCCTGGGCAGTACTTC. Protein product: CASSLAGSPGQYF.